This TCR beta chain was identified in a study of T cell repertoires in cytomegalovirus infection. For the study at large: Epitope selection comprised recently identified HLA-C-restricted CMV epitopes and well-studied HLA-B-restricted CMV epitopes. Both CMV infection and a matching HLA type were indicated by public TCR beta signatures. The study's findings and limits: Using cumulative public TCR beta family frequency, the authors identified those who carried CMV together with the relevant HLA. Predominance within the ex vivo response was attributable to HLA-C-restricted CMV-specific TCR beta clonotypes.

MiXCR, run by TCRdb on the reads, gives a single entry per CDR3 protein. The table lists roughly 730,000 distinct CDR3 sequences, roughly 36% of them singletons. Germline CDR1 reads MNHEY; CDR2 reads SMNVEV (reference sequence). This CDR3 is 16 amino acids long. V was pared by 7 bases and J by 5 bases, with 23 bases between. To note about this clonotype: What it binds is unknown.

This receptor was identified in a human donor in good health (CMV status not recorded). Some clones in this sample may be carry-over from other donors' samples. This sample comprised cultured PBMCs, obtained from culture after CMV antigen stimulation. This chain links TRBV27 with TRBJ1-1; tentatively, D is TRBD1 (6 bases). The CDR3 reads CASIRLRGLRYTEAFF. The CDR3 DNA follows: TGTGCCAGCATACGCCTCAGGGGCCTGAGGTATACTGAAGCTTTCTTT.